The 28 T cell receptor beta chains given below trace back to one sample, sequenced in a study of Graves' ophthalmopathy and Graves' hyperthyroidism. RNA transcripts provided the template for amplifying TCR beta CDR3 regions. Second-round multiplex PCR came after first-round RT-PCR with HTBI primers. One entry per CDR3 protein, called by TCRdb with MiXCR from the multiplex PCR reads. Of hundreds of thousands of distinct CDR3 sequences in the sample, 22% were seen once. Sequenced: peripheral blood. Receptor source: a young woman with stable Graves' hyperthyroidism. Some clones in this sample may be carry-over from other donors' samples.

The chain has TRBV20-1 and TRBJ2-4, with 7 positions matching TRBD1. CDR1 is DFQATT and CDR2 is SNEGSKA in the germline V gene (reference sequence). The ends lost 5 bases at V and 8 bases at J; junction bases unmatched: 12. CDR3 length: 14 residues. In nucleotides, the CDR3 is TGCAGTGCTCCACAGGGGACCGATTTGGACATTCAGTACTTC. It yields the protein CSAPQGTDLDIQYF.

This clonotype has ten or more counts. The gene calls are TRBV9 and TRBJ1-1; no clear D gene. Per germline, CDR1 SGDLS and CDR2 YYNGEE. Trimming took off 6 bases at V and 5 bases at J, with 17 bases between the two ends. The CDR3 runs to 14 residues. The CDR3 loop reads CASNPRGWRTEAFF. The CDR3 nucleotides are TGTGCCAGCAATCCTAGAGGGTGGAGAACTGAAGCTTTCTTT.

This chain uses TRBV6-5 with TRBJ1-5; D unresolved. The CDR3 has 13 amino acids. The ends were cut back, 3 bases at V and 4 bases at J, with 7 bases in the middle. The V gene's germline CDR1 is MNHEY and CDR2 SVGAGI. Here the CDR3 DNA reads TGTGCCAGCAGTTATTGGCGAAATCAGCCCCAGCATTTT. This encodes CASSYWRNQPQHF.

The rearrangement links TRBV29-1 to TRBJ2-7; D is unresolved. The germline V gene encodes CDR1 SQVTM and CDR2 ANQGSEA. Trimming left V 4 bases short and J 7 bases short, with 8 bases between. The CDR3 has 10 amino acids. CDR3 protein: CSVGTKEQYF. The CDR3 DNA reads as TGCAGCGTTGGAACCAAAGAGCAGTACTTC.

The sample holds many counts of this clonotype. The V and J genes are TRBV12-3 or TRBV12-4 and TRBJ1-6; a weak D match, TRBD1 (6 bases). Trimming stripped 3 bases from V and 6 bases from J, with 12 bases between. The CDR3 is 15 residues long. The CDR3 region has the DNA TGTGCCAGCAGTTTCGGGGGCGGGGGTAATTCACCCCTCCACTTT. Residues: CASSFGGGGNSPLHF.

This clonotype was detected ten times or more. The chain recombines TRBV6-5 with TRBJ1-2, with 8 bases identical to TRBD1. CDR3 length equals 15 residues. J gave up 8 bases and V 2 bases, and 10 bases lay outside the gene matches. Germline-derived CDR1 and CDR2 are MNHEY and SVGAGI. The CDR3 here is CASSYRTGRIGGYTF. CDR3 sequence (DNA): TGTGCCAGCAGTTACAGGACAGGGAGAATAGGAGGCTACACCTTC.

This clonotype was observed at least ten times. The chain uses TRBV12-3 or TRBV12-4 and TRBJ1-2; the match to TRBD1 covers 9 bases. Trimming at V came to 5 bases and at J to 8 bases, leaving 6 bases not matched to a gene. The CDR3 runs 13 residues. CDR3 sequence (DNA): TGTGCCAGCAGTCACTGGACAGGGGTAGGCTACACCTTC. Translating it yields CASSHWTGVGYTF.

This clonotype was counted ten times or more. CDR3 protein: CASSSRPGYNQPQHF. The CDR3 region has the DNA TGTGCCAGCAGTTCCCGCCCCGGGTACAATCAGCCCCAGCATTTT. The chain uses TRBV27 and TRBJ1-5; D remains unclear. Germline V gene sequence: CDR1 MNHEY, CDR2 SMNVEV (reference sequence). CDR3 size: 15 residues. The ends were cut back, 4 bases at V and 3 bases at J, with 13 bases in the middle.

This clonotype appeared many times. The CDR3 region is CSVARQGTYEQYF. The CDR3 region has the DNA TGCAGCGTTGCGAGACAGGGGACCTACGAGCAGTACTTC. J is TRBJ2-7 and V is TRBV29-1; 8 bases fit TRBD1. CDR3 length: 13 amino acids. V gave up 4 bases and J gave up 2 bases; unmatched junction bases: 4. Per the germline V gene, CDR1 is SQVTM and CDR2 is ANQGSEA.

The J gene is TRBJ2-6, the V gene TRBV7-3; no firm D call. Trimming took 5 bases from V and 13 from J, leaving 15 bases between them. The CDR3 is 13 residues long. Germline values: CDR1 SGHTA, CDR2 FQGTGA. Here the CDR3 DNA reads TGTGCCAGCAGCCCGGGCGGCGCCTATGTCCTGACTTTC. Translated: CASSPGGAYVLTF.

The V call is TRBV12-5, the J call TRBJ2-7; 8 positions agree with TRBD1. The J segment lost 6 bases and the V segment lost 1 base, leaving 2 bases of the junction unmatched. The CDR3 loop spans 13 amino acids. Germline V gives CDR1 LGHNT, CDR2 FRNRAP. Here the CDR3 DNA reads TGTGCTAGTGGTTTGGCAGGGGGCGGCGAGCAGTACTTC. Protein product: CASGLAGGGEQYF.

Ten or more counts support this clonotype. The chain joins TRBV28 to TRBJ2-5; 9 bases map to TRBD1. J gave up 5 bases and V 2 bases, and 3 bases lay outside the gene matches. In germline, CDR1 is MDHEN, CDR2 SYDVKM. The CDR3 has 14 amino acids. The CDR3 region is CASSLDRGTETQYF. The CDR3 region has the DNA TGTGCCAGCAGTTTAGACAGGGGGACTGAGACCCAGTACTTC. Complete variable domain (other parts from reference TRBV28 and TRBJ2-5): DVKVTQSSRYLVKRTGEKVFLECVQDMDHENMFWYRQDPGLGLRLIYFSYDVKMKEKGDIPEGYSVSREKKERFSLILESASTNQTSMYLCASSLDRGTETQYFGPGTRLLVL.

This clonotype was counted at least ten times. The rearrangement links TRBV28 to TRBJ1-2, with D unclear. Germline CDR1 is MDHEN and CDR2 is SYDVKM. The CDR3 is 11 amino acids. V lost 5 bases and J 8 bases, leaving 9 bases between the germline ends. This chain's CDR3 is CASSLEAGYTF. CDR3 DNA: TGTGCCAGCAGTCTAGAGGCGGGCTACACCTTC.

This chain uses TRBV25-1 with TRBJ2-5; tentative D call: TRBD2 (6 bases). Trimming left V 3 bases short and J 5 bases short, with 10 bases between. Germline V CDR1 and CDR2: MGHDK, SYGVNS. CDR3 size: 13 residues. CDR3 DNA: TGTGCCAGCAGTGACACTGGGAGGGAGACCCAGTACTTC. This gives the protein CASSDTGRETQYF.

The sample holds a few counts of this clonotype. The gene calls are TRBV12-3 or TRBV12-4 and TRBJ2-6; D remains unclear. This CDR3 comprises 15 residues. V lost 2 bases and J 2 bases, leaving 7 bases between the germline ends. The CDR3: CASSLLVPGANVLTF. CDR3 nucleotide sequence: TGTGCCAGCAGTTTACTAGTGCCTGGGGCCAACGTCCTGACTTTC.

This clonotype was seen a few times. The DNA for the CDR3 is TGCGCCAGCAGCCAAGCTGACATCTGGCCCACTGAAGCTTTCTTT. It yields the protein CASSQADIWPTEAFF. This rearrangement joins TRBV4-1 to TRBJ1-1; D is ambiguous. The germline CDR1 and CDR2 sequences are MGHRA and YSYEKL. V was clipped by 1 base and J by 4 bases, with 13 bases between them. The CDR3 has 15 amino acids.

CDR3 DNA: TGTGCCAGCAGCTTAGTATATGGCGGTGGCTACACCTTC. Protein sequence: CASSLVYGGGYTF. The chain links TRBV11-2 to TRBJ1-2; no firm D call. The length of the CDR3 is 13 residues. The V end was cut by 1 base, the J end by 7 bases, with 10 bases between. CDR1 is SGHAT and CDR2 is FQNNGV in the germline V gene. Looking up the rest from reference TRBV11-2 and TRBJ1-2 gives the full variable domain: EAGVAQSPRYKIIEKRQSVAFWCNPISGHATLYWYQQILGQGPKLLIQFQNNGVVDDSQLPKDRFSAERLKGVDSTLKIQPAKLEDSAVYLCASSLVYGGGYTFGSGTRLTVV.

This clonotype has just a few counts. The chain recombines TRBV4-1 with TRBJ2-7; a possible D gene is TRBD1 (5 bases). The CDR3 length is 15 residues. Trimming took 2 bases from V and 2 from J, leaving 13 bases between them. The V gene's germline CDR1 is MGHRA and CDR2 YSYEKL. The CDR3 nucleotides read TGCGCCAGCAGCCAATGGCCGCGACAGACCTACGAGCAGTACTTC. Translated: CASSQWPRQTYEQYF.

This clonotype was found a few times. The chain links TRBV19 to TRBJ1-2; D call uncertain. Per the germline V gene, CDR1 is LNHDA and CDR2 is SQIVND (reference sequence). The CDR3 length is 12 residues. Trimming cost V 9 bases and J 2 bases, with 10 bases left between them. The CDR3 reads CASVTPNYGYTF. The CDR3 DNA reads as TGTGCCAGCGTAACACCAAACTATGGCTACACCTTC.

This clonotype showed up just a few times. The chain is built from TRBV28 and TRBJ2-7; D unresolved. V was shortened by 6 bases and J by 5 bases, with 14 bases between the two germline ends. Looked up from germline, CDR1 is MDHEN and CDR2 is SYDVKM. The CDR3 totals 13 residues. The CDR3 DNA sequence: TGTGCCAGCAGCGACAAGACAAAAGACGAGCAGTACTTC. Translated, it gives CASSDKTKDEQYF. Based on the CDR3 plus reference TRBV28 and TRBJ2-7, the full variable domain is DVKVTQSSRYLVKRTGEKVFLECVQDMDHENMFWYRQDPGLGLRLIYFSYDVKMKEKGDIPEGYSVSREKKERFSLILESASTNQTSMYLCASSDKTKDEQYFGPGTRLTVT.

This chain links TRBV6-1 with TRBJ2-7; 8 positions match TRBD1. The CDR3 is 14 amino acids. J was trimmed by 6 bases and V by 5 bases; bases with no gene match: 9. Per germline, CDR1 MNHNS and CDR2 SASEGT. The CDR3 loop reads CASSLSGGESEQYF. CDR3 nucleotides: TGTGCCAGCAGTCTTTCAGGGGGCGAGTCCGAGCAGTACTTC.

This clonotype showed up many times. CDR3 in DNA: TGTGCCAGCAGCCCCCCGGACAGGGCCCTCGAGCAGTACTTC. This sequence encodes CASSPPDRALEQYF. This chain uses TRBV28 with TRBJ2-7; TRBD1 aligns across 8 bases. The CDR3 has 14 amino acids. V trimming: 6 bases; J trimming: 6 bases; junction bases outside the gene matches: 10. Germline V CDR1 and CDR2: MDHEN, SYDVKM. Drawing the rest from reference TRBV28 and TRBJ2-7, the complete variable domain is DVKVTQSSRYLVKRTGEKVFLECVQDMDHENMFWYRQDPGLGLRLIYFSYDVKMKEKGDIPEGYSVSREKKERFSLILESASTNQTSMYLCASSPPDRALEQYFGPGTRLTVT.

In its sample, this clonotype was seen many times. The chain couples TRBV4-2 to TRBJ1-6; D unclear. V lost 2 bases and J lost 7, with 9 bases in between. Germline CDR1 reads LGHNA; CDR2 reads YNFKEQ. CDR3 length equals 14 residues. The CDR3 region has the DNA TGTGCCAGCAGCCAAAGCGACCCGAATTCACCCCTCCACTTT. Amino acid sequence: CASSQSDPNSPLHF.

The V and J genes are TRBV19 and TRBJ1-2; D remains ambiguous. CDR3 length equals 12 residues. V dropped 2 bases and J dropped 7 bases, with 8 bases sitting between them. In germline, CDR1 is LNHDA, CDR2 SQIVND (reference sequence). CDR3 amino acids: CASSIINGGYTF. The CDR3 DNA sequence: TGTGCCAGTAGTATAATAAATGGTGGCTACACCTTC.

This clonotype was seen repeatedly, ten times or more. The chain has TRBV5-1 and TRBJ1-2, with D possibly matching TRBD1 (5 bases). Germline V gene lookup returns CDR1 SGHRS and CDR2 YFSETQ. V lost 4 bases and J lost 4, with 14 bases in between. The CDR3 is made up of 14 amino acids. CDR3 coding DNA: TGCGCCAGCAGCCCCGGGGCTGGCAGCTATGGCTACACCTTC. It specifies CASSPGAGSYGYTF.

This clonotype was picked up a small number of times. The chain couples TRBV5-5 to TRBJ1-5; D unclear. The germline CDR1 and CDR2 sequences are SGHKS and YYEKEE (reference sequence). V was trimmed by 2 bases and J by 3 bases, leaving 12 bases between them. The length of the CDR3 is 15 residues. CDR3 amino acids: CASSFDWPNNQPQHF. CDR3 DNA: TGTGCCAGCAGCTTCGATTGGCCTAACAATCAGCCCCAGCATTTT.

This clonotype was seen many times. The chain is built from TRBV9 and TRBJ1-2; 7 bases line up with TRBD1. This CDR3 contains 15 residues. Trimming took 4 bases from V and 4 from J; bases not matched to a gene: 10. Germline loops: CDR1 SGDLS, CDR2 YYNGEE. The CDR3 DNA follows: TGTGCCAGCAGCACCGGACAGGCGGCAGGCTATGGCTACACCTTC. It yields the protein CASSTGQAAGYGYTF.

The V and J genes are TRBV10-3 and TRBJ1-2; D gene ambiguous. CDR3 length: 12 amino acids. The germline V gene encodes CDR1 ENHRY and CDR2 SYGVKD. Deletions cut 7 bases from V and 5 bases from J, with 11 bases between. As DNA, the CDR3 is TGTGCCATCAACCGCGAAGGGTATGGCTACACCTTC. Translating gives CAINREGYGYTF.